A selection of T cell receptor beta chains follows, all from one sample in a study of T cells after yellow fever vaccination. TCRdb itself ran the 5' RACE reads through MiXCR, one entry per CDR3 protein. The sample lists some 550,000 distinct CDR3 sequences, about 19% occurring once. This specimen consisted of PBMCs, obtained 15 days after the yellow fever booster vaccination. These receptors were obtained from a man aged 25 to 40 who received the YFV17D yellow fever vaccine. CDR3s include the opening cysteine and the closing phenylalanine or tryptophan. The D gene is left open where the match is weak. A clone size is listed for some rows: how often the clone was seen (once, few, many), or a class if it is expanded.

v_call	clone_size	j_call	d_call	cdr3_length	cdr3_nt	cdr3_aa
TRBV5-5	.	TRBJ2-5	TRBD1	14	TGTGCCAGCAGTTTGGGACAGAGCAGAGAGACCCAGTACTTC	CASSLGQSRETQYF
TRBV11-2	few	TRBJ2-5	TRBD2	17	TGTGCCAGCAGCTTGAACCTAGCGGGAGGTTTCCGAGAGACCCAGTACTTC	CASSLNLAGGFRETQYF
TRBV5-1	.	TRBJ2-7	TRBD1	15	TGCGCCAGCAGCTTGGGGGACAGCCTACGCTACGAGCAGTACTTC	CASSLGDSLRYEQYF
TRBV20-1	.	TRBJ2-5	TRBD2	13	TGCAGTGCTAGCTGGGCGGGAGCTGAGACCCAGTACTTC	CSASWAGAETQYF
TRBV7-2	.	TRBJ2-5	TRBD2	13	TGTGCCAGCAGCTTCCCTAGCGGGAGGACCCAGTACTTC	CASSFPSGRTQYF
TRBV12-3/TRBV12-4	few	TRBJ1-1	.	14	TGTGCCAGCAGGCGAAAGACAGAGAACACTGAAGCTTTCTTT	CASRRKTENTEAFF
TRBV7-8	few	TRBJ2-7	.	16	TGTGCCAGCAGCCCCGCCGACGGTAATACACCCTACGAGCAGTACTTC	CASSPADGNTPYEQYF
TRBV29-1	.	TRBJ2-3	TRBD1	15	TGCAGCGCCTTTACCGGACAGGGGCGATTAGATACGCAGTATTTT	CSAFTGQGRLDTQYF
TRBV7-6	.	TRBJ2-5	.	15	TGTGCCAGCAGCCCAAGGGTGAGAGTCGGGGAGACCCAGTACTTC	CASSPRVRVGETQYF
TRBV20-1	.	TRBJ1-5	.	14	TGCAGTGCTAGGAGGGGAGGGGGGAGTCAGCCCCAGCATTTT	CSARRGGGSQPQHF
TRBV7-2	.	TRBJ1-5	TRBD1	15	TGTGCCAGCAGCACGACAGGGGGCGCGGGTCAGCCCCAGCATTTT	CASSTTGGAGQPQHF
TRBV27	.	TRBJ2-7	TRBD2	15	TGTGCCAGCAGTTCGGCTAGCGGGAGGGTTGGCGAGCAGTACTTC	CASSSASGRVGEQYF
TRBV5-1	few	TRBJ2-5	.	15	TGCGCCAGCACCCCTACTGGGCTCTGGGGGGAGACCCAGTACTTC	CASTPTGLWGETQYF
TRBV7-2	few	TRBJ2-2	.	15	TGTGCCAGCAGCTTAGACTGGACCGTGCCCGGGGAGCTGTTTTTT	CASSLDWTVPGELFF
TRBV7-9	few	TRBJ1-4	TRBD1	15	TGTGCCAGCAGCCTGGGACAGGGTGTTACGGAAAAACTGTTTTTT	CASSLGQGVTEKLFF
TRBV3-1	few	TRBJ2-7	.	13	TGTGCCAGCAGCCTCCTAAGGGGGAACGAGCAGTACTTC	CASSLLRGNEQYF
TRBV7-2	many	TRBJ2-5	TRBD1	16	TGTGCCAGCAGCTTAGCTCTGGACAGGGGCACCGAGACCCAGTACTTC	CASSLALDRGTETQYF
TRBV18	.	TRBJ1-6	.	13	TGTGCCAGCTCACCAGGGGGTTTGTCACCCCTCCACTTT	CASSPGGLSPLHF
TRBV29-1	.	TRBJ2-2	.	13	TGCAGCGTAGGCGGGATGCACACCGGGGAGCTGTTTTTT	CSVGGMHTGELFF
TRBV20-1	.	TRBJ1-2	.	13	TGCAGTGCCTCGGCCGGGGGCCACTATGGCTACACCTTC	CSASAGGHYGYTF
TRBV7-3	.	TRBJ2-5	TRBD1	14	TGTGCCAGCAGCAAATGGGGACAGAAAGAGACCCAGTACTTC	CASSKWGQKETQYF
TRBV6-2/TRBV6-3	.	TRBJ1-2	.	15	TGTGCCAGCAGTTACTCGACGACGGGGAACTATGGCTACACCTTC	CASSYSTTGNYGYTF
TRBV7-8	.	TRBJ2-3	TRBD1	14	TGTGCCAGCGGTGGGGGACAGATGGGGGATACGCAGTATTTT	CASGGGQMGDTQYF